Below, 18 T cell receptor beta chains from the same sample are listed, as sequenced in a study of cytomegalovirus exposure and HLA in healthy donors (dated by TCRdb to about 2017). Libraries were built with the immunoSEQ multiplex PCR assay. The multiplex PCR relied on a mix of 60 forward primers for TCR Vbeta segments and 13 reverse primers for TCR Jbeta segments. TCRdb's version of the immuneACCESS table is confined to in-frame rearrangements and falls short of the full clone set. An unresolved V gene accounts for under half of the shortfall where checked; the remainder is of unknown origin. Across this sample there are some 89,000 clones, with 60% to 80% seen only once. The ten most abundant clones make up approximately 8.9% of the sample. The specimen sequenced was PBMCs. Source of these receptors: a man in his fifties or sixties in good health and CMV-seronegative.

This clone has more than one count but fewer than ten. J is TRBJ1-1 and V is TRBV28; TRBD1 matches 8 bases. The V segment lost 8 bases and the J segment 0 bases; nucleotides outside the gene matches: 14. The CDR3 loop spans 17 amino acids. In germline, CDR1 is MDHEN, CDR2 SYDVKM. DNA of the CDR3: TGTGCCAGCGGATCACCCGGGACAGGACAGATGAACACTGAAGCTTTCTTT. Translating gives CASGSPGTGQMNTEAFF.

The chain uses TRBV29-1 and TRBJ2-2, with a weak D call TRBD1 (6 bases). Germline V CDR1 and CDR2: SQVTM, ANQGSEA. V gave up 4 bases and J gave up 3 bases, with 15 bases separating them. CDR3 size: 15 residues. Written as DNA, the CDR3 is TGCAGCGTTGCAATGACAGGTTTTGACACCGGGGAGCTGTTTTTT. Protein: CSVAMTGFDTGELFF.

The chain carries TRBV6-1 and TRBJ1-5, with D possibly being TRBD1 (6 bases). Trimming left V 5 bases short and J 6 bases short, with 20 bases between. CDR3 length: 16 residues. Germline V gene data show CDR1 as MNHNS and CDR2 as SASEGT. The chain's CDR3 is CASSQGYRDFGQPQHF. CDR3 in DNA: TGTGCCAGCAGTCAAGGGTACAGGGATTTCGGTCAGCCCCAGCATTTT.

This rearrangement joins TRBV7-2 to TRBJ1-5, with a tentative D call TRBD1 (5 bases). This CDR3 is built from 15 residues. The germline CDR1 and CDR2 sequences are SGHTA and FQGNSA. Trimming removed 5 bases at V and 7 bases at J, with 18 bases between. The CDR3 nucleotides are TGTGCCAGCAGCCCCTTGTTAGGGGCAGGACAGCCCCAGCATTTT. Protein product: CASSPLLGAGQPQHF.

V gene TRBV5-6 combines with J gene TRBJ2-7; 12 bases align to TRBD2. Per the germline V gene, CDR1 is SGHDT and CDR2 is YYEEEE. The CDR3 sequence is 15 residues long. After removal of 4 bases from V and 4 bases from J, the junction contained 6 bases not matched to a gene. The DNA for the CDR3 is TGTGCCAGCAGCACCCAACTAGCGGGGGGTTACGAGCAGTACTTC. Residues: CASSTQLAGGYEQYF.

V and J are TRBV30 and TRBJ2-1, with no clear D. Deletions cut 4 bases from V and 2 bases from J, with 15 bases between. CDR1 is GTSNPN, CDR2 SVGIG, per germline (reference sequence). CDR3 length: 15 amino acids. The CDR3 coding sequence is TGTGCCTGGACCCCAAGCGTGGTGCCCTACAATGAGCAGTTCTTC. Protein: CAWTPSVVPYNEQFF.

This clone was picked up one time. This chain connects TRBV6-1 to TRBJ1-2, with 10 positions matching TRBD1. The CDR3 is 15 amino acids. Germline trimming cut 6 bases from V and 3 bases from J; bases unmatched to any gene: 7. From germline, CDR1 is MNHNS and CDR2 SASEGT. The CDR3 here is CASSRTDRGDYGYTF. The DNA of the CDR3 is TGTGCCAGCAGCCGGACGGACAGGGGGGACTATGGCTACACCTTC.

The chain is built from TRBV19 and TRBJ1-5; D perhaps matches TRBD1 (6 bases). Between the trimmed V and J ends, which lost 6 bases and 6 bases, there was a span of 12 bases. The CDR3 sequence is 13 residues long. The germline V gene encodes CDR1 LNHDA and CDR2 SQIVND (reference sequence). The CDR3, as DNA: TGTGCCAGTAGCTCACAGGGAGCTCAGCCCCAGCATTTT. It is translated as CASSSQGAQPQHF. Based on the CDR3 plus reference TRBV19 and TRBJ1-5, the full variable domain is DGGITQSPKYLFRKEGQNVTLSCEQNLNHDAMYWYRQDPGQGLRLIYYSQIVNDFQKGDIAEGYSVSREKKESFPLTVTSAQKNPTAFYLCASSSQGAQPQHFGDGTRLSIL.

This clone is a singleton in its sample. The CDR3 DNA reads as TGTGCCAGCAGCGTAGGGGCAGATAACTATGGCTACACCTTC. Its protein product is CASSVGADNYGYTF. This rearrangement joins TRBV9 to TRBJ1-2, with D unresolved. Trimming took off 0 bases at V and 1 base at J, with 7 bases between the two ends. The germline gives CDR1 SGDLS, CDR2 YYNGEE. The CDR3 is made up of 14 amino acids.

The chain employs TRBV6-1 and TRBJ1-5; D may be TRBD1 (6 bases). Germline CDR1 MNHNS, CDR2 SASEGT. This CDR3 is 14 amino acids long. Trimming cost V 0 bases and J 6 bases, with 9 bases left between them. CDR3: CASSEAGRGQPQHF. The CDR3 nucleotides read TGTGCCAGCAGTGAAGCGGGCAGGGGTCAGCCCCAGCATTTT.

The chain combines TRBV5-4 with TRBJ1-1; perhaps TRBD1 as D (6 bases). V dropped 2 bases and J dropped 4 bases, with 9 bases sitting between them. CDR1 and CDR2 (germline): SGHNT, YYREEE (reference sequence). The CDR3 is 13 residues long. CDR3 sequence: CASSFTGTTEAFF. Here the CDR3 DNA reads TGTGCCAGCAGCTTTACAGGGACCACTGAAGCTTTCTTT.

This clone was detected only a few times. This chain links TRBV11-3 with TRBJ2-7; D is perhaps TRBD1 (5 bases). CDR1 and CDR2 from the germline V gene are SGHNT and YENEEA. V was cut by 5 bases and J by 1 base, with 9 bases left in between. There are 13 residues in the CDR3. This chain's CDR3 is CASSQDRSYEQYF. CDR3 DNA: TGTGCCAGCAGCCAAGACAGATCCTACGAGCAGTACTTC. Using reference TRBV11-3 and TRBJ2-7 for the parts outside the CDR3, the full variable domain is EAGVVQSPRYKIIEKKQPVAFWCNPISGHNTLYWYLQNLGQGPELLIRYENEEAVDDSQLPKDRFSAERLKGVDSTLKIQPAELGDSAVYLCASSQDRSYEQYFGPGTRLTVT.

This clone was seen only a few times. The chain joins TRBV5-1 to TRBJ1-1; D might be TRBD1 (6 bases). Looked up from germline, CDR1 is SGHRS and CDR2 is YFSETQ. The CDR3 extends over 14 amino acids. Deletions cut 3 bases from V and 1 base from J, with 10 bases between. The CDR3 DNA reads TGCGCCAGCAGCTCCCCGACAGGGAACACTGAAGCTTTCTTT. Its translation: CASSSPTGNTEAFF. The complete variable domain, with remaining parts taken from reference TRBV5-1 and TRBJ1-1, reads KAGVTQTPRYLIKTRGQQVTLSCSPISGHRSVSWYQQTPGQGLQFLFEYFSETQRNKGNFPGRFSGRQFSNSRSEMNVSTLELGDSALYLCASSSPTGNTEAFFGQGTRLTVV.

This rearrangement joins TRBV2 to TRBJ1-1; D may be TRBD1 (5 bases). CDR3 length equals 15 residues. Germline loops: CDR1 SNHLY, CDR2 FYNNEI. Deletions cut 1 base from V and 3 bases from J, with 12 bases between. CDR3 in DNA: TGTGCCAGCAGTGAAGGTTATAGGGGCCACACTGAAGCTTTCTTT. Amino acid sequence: CASSEGYRGHTEAFF.

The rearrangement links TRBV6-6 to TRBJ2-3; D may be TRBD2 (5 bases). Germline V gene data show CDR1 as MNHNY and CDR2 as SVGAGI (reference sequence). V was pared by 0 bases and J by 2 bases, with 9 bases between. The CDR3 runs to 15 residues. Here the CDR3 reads CASSYSLATTDTQYF. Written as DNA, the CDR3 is TGTGCCAGCAGTTACTCCCTAGCCACCACAGATACGCAGTATTTT.

CDR3 loop: CASSSGSHGEQYF. The CDR3 DNA sequence: TGTGCCAGCAGTAGCGGGAGCCACGGCGAGCAGTACTTC. The chain joins TRBV6-5 to TRBJ2-7; 8 bases line up with TRBD2. V shed 5 bases and J 6 bases; nucleotides not matched to a gene: 6. Looked up from germline, CDR1 is MNHEY and CDR2 is SVGAGI. The CDR3 length is 13 residues.

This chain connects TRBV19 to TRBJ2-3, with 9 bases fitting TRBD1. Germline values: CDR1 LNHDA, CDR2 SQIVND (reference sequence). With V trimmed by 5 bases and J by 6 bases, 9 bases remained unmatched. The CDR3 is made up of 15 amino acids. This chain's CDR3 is CASSGPGTGKDTQYF. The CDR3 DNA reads TGTGCCAGTAGTGGACCCGGGACAGGGAAGGATACGCAGTATTTT.

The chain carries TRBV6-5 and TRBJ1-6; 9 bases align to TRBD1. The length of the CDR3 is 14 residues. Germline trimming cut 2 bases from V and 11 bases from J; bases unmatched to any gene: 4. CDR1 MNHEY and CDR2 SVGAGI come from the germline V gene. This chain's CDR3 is CASSYRTGETPLHF. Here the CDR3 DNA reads TGTGCCAGCAGTTACAGGACAGGGGAGACACCCCTCCACTTT.